This T cell receptor (beta chain) was recovered during a study of T cell repertoires in cytomegalovirus infection. Turning to the study itself: Public signatures in TCR beta pointed to CMV infection and matching HLA type. Study results and caveats: Carriers of CMV and the relevant HLA type were discriminated by public TCR beta frequency. Dominating the ex vivo response were HLA-C-restricted CMV-specific TCR beta clonotypes.

TCRdb used MiXCR to reprocess the reads, holding one entry per CDR3 protein. Among 200,000 to 300,000 distinct CDR3 sequences listed, around 6.2% were seen once. The CDR3 is made up of 15 amino acids. Germline CDR1 reads SGHTA; CDR2 reads FQGNSA. V lost 3 bases, J lost 4 bases, and 8 bases stayed unmatched. This clonotype was recorded at least ten times. Its antigen is unknown. This chain uses TRBV7-2 with TRBJ2-5; 7 bases match TRBD1. The receptor comes from a human donor in good health (CMV status not recorded). Some clones in this sample may be carry-over from other donors' samples. What was sequenced was PBMCs. CDR3 sequence: CASSFLGTVGETQYF. DNA for the CDR3: TGTGCCAGCAGCTTCCTCGGGACAGTCGGAGAGACCCAGTACTTC.